These T cell receptor beta chains were read from a single sample in a study of CD8 T cells in ankylosing spondylitis. Via MiXCR, TCRdb re-called the 5' RACE reads, giving one row per CDR3 protein. This sample has under 400,000 distinct CDR3 sequences, with about 9.9% found just once. The sequencing input was blood, either unsorted or a sorted T cell fraction (not recorded which). The source is a female donor with ankylosing spondylitis or in good health (not recorded which). CDR3s include the opening cysteine and the closing phenylalanine or tryptophan. Each record gives: D gene, clone size, J gene, V gene, CDR3 protein, CDR3 DNA. A D gene is named only where the DNA matches it firmly. Expanded clones are given a class, and other clones once, few, many or no size at all.

TRBD2 | few | TRBJ2-3 | TRBV5-1 | CASSSGTSGNTDTQYF | TGCGCCAGCAGCTCAGGGACTAGCGGTAACACAGATACGCAGTATTTT
NA | many | TRBJ2-1 | TRBV28 | CASIAGTYNEQFF | TGTGCCAGCATAGCAGGAACCTACAATGAGCAGTTCTTC
NA | many | TRBJ2-5 | TRBV5-1 | CASSLLKGTSQETQYF | TGCGCCAGCAGCTTGCTCAAAGGGACTTCCCAAGAGACCCAGTACTTC
NA | many | TRBJ2-7 | TRBV20-1 | CSASLARNYEQYF | TGCAGTGCTAGTTTGGCCCGCAACTACGAGCAGTACTTC
NA | NA | TRBJ2-2 | TRBV5-1 | CASSRSGGLTGELFF | TGCGCCAGCAGCCGAAGTGGGGGCCTCACCGGGGAGCTGTTTTTT
NA | few | TRBJ2-3 | TRBV5-5 | CASSLAWGPTDTQYF | TGTGCCAGCAGCTTGGCCTGGGGGCCCACAGATACGCAGTATTTT
TRBD2 | few | TRBJ2-3 | TRBV20-1 | CSASMVLAGGEDTQYF | TGCAGTGCTTCAATGGTGCTAGCGGGGGGAGAAGATACGCAGTATTTT
NA | many | TRBJ1-1 | TRBV29-1 | CSVEGDGNTEAFF | TGCAGCGTTGAGGGGGACGGGAACACTGAAGCTTTCTTT
NA | NA | TRBJ2-3 | TRBV6-1 | CAITLRARGLTDTQYF | TGTGCCATCACTCTCCGGGCCCGGGGCCTCACAGATACGCAGTATTTT
TRBD1 | many | TRBJ1-2 | TRBV28 | CASSQGQGAYGYTF | TGTGCCAGCAGTCAGGGACAGGGGGCTTATGGCTACACCTTC
NA | NA | TRBJ1-1 | TRBV2 | CASRGQMNTEAFF | TGTGCCAGCAGAGGCCAGATGAACACTGAAGCTTTCTTT
TRBD2 | many | TRBJ2-2 | TRBV20-1 | CSARSGGRGGELFF | TGCAGTGCTAGATCGGGGGGACGGGGCGGGGAGCTGTTTTTT
TRBD2 | many | TRBJ2-7 | TRBV5-1 | CASSELAGVAYEQYF | TGCGCCAGCAGCGAGTTAGCGGGAGTCGCCTACGAGCAGTACTTC
NA | many | TRBJ2-3 | TRBV7-2 | CASSSFGASTDTQYF | TGTGCCAGCAGCTCCTTTGGCGCTAGCACAGATACGCAGTATTTT
TRBD2 | many | TRBJ2-1 | TRBV20-1 | CSAPAAGGSYNEQFF | TGCAGTGCCCCCGCGGCGGGGGGGTCCTACAATGAGCAGTTCTTC
NA | NA | TRBJ2-1 | TRBV14 | CASSQDLGGSYNEQFF | TGTGCCAGCAGCCAAGATTTGGGGGGTTCCTACAATGAGCAGTTCTTC
TRBD2 | few | TRBJ2-1 | TRBV20-1 | CSADPGLGVSEQFF | TGCAGTGCTGACCCGGGACTAGGGGTCTCCGAGCAGTTCTTC
NA | NA | TRBJ2-5 | TRBV6-1 | CASSPPLRTQETQYF | TGTGCCAGCAGCCCTCCTCTTCGAACACAAGAGACCCAGTACTTC
NA | many | TRBJ2-3 | TRBV27 | CASSSYPAVVNTQYF | TGTGCCAGCAGTTCCTATCCTGCGGTCGTGAATACGCAGTATTTT
NA | NA | TRBJ2-2 | TRBV21-1 | CASSKEIAGDKRNTGELFF | TGTGCCAGCAGCAAAGAAATAGCGGGAGATAAGAGGAACACCGGGGAGCTGTTTTTT
NA | many | TRBJ2-3 | TRBV28 | CASSLQWPDTQYF | TGTGCCAGCAGTTTGCAGTGGCCAGATACGCAGTATTTT
NA | many | TRBJ1-1 | TRBV6-5 | CASINSGRLNTEAFF | TGTGCCAGCATTAACTCCGGACGGCTGAACACTGAAGCTTTCTTT
TRBD1 | few | TRBJ2-2 | TRBV25-1 | CASSPSQGVGTGELFF | TGTGCCAGCAGTCCCTCCCAGGGGGTGGGCACCGGGGAGCTGTTTTTT
NA | NA | TRBJ2-7 | TRBV12-3/TRBV12-4 | CASRAGGRANEQYF | TGTGCCAGCAGGGCTGGTGGCAGGGCCAACGAGCAGTACTTC
NA | many | TRBJ2-3 | TRBV10-3 | CAISESDTSTDTQYF | TGTGCCATCAGTGAGTCTGATACAAGCACAGATACGCAGTATTTT
TRBD1 | many | TRBJ1-6 | TRBV20-1 | CSARDRDRGTYNSPLHF | TGCAGTGCTAGAGACCGGGACAGGGGGACCTATAATTCACCCCTCCACTTT
TRBD1 | few | TRBJ1-5 | TRBV12-3/TRBV12-4 | CASSRTGGQEPQHF | TGTGCCAGCAGCCGGACAGGGGGACAGGAGCCCCAGCATTTT
NA | few | TRBJ1-1 | TRBV15 | CATSRVPYGADTEAFF | TGTGCCACCAGCAGGGTACCTTATGGGGCTGACACTGAAGCTTTCTTT